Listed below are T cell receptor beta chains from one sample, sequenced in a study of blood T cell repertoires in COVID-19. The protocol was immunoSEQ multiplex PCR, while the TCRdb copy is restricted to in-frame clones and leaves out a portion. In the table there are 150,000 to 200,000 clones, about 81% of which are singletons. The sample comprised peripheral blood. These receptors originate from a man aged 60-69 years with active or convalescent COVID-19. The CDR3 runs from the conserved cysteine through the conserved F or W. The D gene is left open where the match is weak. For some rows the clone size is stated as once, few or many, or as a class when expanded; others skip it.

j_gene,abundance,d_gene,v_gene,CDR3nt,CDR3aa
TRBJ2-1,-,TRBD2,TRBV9,TGTGCCAGCAGCGAAACTAGCGGGGAATACAATGAGCAGTTCTTC,CASSETSGEYNEQFF
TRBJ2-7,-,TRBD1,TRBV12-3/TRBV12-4,TGTGCCAGCAGTTCATCCTACAGGGGCGAGCAGTACTTC,CASSSSYRGEQYF
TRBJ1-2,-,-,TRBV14,TGTGCCAGCAGCCAAGTTAGTGTCGGGAACTATGGCTACACCTTC,CASSQVSVGNYGYTF
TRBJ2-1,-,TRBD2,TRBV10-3,TGTGCCATCAGAGCTGTCGGGGGGGCCTATGGAGAGCAGTTCTTC,CAIRAVGGAYGEQFF
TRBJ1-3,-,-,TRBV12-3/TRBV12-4,TGTGCCAGCAGCCAACTCTCTGGAAACACCATATATTTT,CASSQLSGNTIYF
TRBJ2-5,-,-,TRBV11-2,TGTGCCAGCAGGCCGGGACAAAACTGGGAGACCCAGTACTTC,CASRPGQNWETQYF
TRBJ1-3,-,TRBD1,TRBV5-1,TGCGCCAGCAGCGGACAGGGAGCAGAGAACACCATATATTTT,CASSGQGAENTIYF
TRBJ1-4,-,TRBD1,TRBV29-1,TGCAGCGTGGCGGGACAGGGGCTTGGGACTAATGAAAAACTGTTTTTT,CSVAGQGLGTNEKLFF
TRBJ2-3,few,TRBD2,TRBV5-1,TGCGCCAGCAGAAGCGGGAGTCACACAGATACGCAGTATTTT,CASRSGSHTDTQYF
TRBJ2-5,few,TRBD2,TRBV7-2,TGTGCCAGCAGCTTGACGGGGGGGAGAGAGACCCAGTACTTC,CASSLTGGRETQYF
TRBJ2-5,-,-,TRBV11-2,TGTGCCAGCAGCTTAGACATCGAGACCCAGTACTTC,CASSLDIETQYF
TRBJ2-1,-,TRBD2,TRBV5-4,TGTGCCAGCAGCTCTAGCGGGAGGTCCAACAATGAGCAGTTCTTC,CASSSSGRSNNEQFF
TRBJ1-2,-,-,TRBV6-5,TGTGCCAGCAGCCCGATGGGGGGTGGCTACACCTTC,CASSPMGGGYTF
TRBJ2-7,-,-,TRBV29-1,TGCAGCGTCACGACAGGTACCTCTACCTACGAGCAGTACTTC,CSVTTGTSTYEQYF
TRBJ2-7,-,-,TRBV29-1,TGCAGCGGGACGCGGGGTATCCACGAGCAGTACTTC,CSGTRGIHEQYF
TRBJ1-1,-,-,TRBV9,TGTGCCAGCAGCGTAGCCCCAACAGGAGCCAACACTGAAGCTTTCTTT,CASSVAPTGANTEAFF
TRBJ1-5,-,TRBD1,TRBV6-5,TGTGCCAGCAGATCCAGGGGGATCGGGAATCAGCCCCAGCATTTT,CASRSRGIGNQPQHF
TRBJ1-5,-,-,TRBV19,TGTGCCAGTAAGGAGGGCGGGCCCTATCAGCCCCAGCATTTT,CASKEGGPYQPQHF
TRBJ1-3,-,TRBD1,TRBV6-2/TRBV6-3,TGTGCCAGCAGTACGACAGGGACTGGAAACACCATATATTTT,CASSTTGTGNTIYF
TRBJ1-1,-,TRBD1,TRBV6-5,TGTGCCAGCATAGAACCGGGACAGGGGACTGAAGCTTTCTTT,CASIEPGQGTEAFF
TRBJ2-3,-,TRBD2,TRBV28,TGTGCCAGCAGTTTTCCTAGCGGAGGCACAGATACGCAGTATTTT,CASSFPSGGTDTQYF
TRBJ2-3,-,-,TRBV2,TGTGCCAGCAGCGACCGGGACATCTCCACAGATACGCAGTATTTT,CASSDRDISTDTQYF
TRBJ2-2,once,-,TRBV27,TGTGCCAGCAGCCCCTCGGGGGGCGGGAGAACCGGGGAGCTGTTTTTT,CASSPSGGGRTGELFF
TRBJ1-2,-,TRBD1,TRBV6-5,TGTGCCAGCAGTCTAGACAGGGTGGATGGCTACACCTTC,CASSLDRVDGYTF
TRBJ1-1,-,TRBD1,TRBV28,TGTGCCAGCAGCCTTAGTACAGGGGGTAGGACTGAAGCTTTCTTT,CASSLSTGGRTEAFF
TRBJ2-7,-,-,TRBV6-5,TGTGCCAGCAGTTCGGGTTCCTACGAGCAGTACTTC,CASSSGSYEQYF
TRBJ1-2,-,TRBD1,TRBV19,TGTGCCAGTATGGGACAGGAGTTTTATGGCTACACCTTC,CASMGQEFYGYTF
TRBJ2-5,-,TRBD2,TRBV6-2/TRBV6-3,TGTGCCAGCAGCCGTCGGACTAGCGGCTTACAAGAGACCCAGTACTTC,CASSRRTSGLQETQYF